Below, 11 T cell receptor beta chains from the same sample are listed, as sequenced in a study of blood T cell repertoires in COVID-19. Repertoires were generated with immunoSEQ multiplex PCR, while TCRdb's copy carries only in-frame clones and drops some. In the table there are 150,000 to 200,000 clones, about 85% of which are singletons. The material sequenced was peripheral blood. Source of these receptors: a woman aged 40 to 49 with COVID-19, enrolled during active disease.

The chain employs TRBV19 and TRBJ2-7, with 9 bases matching TRBD2. CDR3 length equals 16 residues. V lost 3 bases and J lost 5; bases outside the gene matches: 11. In germline, CDR1 is LNHDA, CDR2 SQIVND (reference sequence). In DNA form, the CDR3 reads TGTGCCAGTAGTATGGTCAAAACTAGCGGGTACAACGAGCAGTACTTC. This sequence encodes CASSMVKTSGYNEQYF.

This chain connects TRBV5-4 to TRBJ2-3; 9 bases line up with TRBD2. CDR1 is SGHNT and CDR2 is YYREEE in the germline V gene (reference sequence). This CDR3 is built from 15 residues. V was pared by 4 bases and J by 3 bases, with 6 bases of the junction left unmatched. In DNA, the CDR3 is TGTGCCAGCAGCCTTAGCGGGAGAGGGACAGATACGCAGTATTTT. Translated: CASSLSGRGTDTQYF.

As DNA, the CDR3 is TGCGCCAGCAGCTTGGAGGGGCGACAGGGGAGGGAGTATTTT. It translates to CASSLEGRQGREYF. The chain employs TRBV5-1 and TRBJ2-3; perhaps TRBD1 as D (8 bases). The germline V gene has CDR1 SGHRS and CDR2 YFSETQ. The CDR3 contains 14 residues. Trimming stripped 0 bases from V and 13 bases from J, with 18 bases between.

This sequence joins TRBV7-9 and TRBJ1-2; D might be TRBD1 (6 bases). CDR3 size: 14 residues. Germline V gene lookup returns CDR1 SEHNR and CDR2 FQNEAQ (reference sequence). Trimming shortened V by 5 bases and J by 6 bases, and 16 bases separated the two germline ends. The CDR3 coding sequence is TGTGCCAGCAGCGTCCAGGGGCGTTGGGATGGCTACACCTTC. The encoded protein is CASSVQGRWDGYTF.

The chain is built from TRBV6-5 and TRBJ2-7, with D perhaps TRBD2 (5 bases). The CDR3 is made up of 14 amino acids. Germline loops: CDR1 MNHEY, CDR2 SVGAGI. V lost 0 bases and J lost 6, with 12 bases in between. The CDR3 reads CASSYSRGTGEQYF. CDR3 DNA sequence: TGTGCCAGCAGTTACTCCCGGGGAACTGGCGAGCAGTACTTC.

The rearrangement links TRBV27 to TRBJ2-5, with 7 nucleotides matching TRBD2. This CDR3 is 15 amino acids long. J was trimmed by 4 bases and V by 0 bases; bases with no gene match: 5. The V gene's germline CDR1 is MNHEY and CDR2 SMNVEV (reference sequence). DNA for the CDR3: TGTGCCAGCAGTTTATCGGGGGGGGTAGGAGAGACCCAGTACTTC. As protein: CASSLSGGVGETQYF.

This clone turned up a few times. CDR3 DNA: TGTGCCAGCAGTTGGAGCGGCTACACCTTC. This codes for CASSWSGYTF. The chain carries TRBV6-5 and TRBJ1-2, with D unclear. V was clipped by 4 bases and J by 8 bases, with 5 bases between them. The CDR3 extends over 10 amino acids. Germline V gene sequence: CDR1 MNHEY, CDR2 SVGAGI.

This clone was found many times. The V gene is TRBV4-1, the J gene TRBJ2-7; a weak D match, TRBD1 (6 bases). V was clipped by 1 base and J by 6 bases, with 22 bases between them. Germline V gives CDR1 MGHRA, CDR2 YSYEKL. The CDR3 covers 17 residues. CDR3 nucleotide sequence: TGCGCCAGCAGCCAAGGGTTGACGGGACACGTAGGATTCGAGCAGTACTTC. This codes for CASSQGLTGHVGFEQYF.

This sequence joins TRBV5-5 and TRBJ2-1; 8 nucleotides line up with TRBD2. This CDR3 contains 15 residues. The junction had 7 bases not matched to a gene; V was cut back by 2 bases and J by 6 bases. Germline V gene data show CDR1 as SGHKS and CDR2 as YYEKEE (reference sequence). The CDR3 loop is CASSLGGRSANEQFF. CDR3 DNA: TGTGCCAGCAGCTTAGGCGGGAGGTCGGCCAATGAGCAGTTCTTC.

The V and J genes are TRBV5-1 and TRBJ2-5, with D possibly TRBD1 on 5 matching bases. This CDR3 comprises 15 residues. Germline CDR1 reads SGHRS; CDR2 reads YFSETQ. V was trimmed by 0 bases and J by 5 bases, leaving 14 bases between them. CDR3 nucleotide sequence: TGCGCCAGCAGCTTGGCAGACAGTCTAGGGGAGACCCAGTACTTC. It specifies CASSLADSLGETQYF.

V and J are TRBV7-9 and TRBJ2-7; D perhaps matches TRBD2 (6 bases). The V end was cut by 3 bases, the J end by 2 bases, with 11 bases between. This CDR3 contains 14 residues. Germline loops: CDR1 SEHNR, CDR2 FQNEAQ (reference sequence). The CDR3 nucleotides are TGTGCCAGCAGCTTTGGGGACTTAACCTACGAGCAGTACTTC. It translates to CASSFGDLTYEQYF.